Sequencing of this TCR beta chain was carried out in a study of cytotoxic CD8 clonotypes in ibrutinib-treated CLL. Study in general: On average, around 100,000 productive rearrangements and 200,000 to 300,000 productive templates per sample.

Method: immunoSEQ multiplex PCR; TCRdb's copy keeps in-frame clones and lacks some. The sample lists about 130,000 clones; less than 90% were seen once. The CDR3 is 15 residues long. Germline CDR1 SGHRS, CDR2 YFSETQ. V shed 0 bases and J 2 bases; nucleotides not matched to a gene: 3. Cryopreserved PBMCs were the source of 2 to 2.5 micrograms of genomic DNA, which went to TCR beta libraries. Study-wide points: On treatment, the uncommon public clonotypes contracted or remained stable. A difference in sampling times existed between sustained-remission and progressing patients.

A single count supports this clone. Its antigen is not identified. The specimen comprised PBMCs, sampled after 24 months of ibrutinib treatment. This sequence was found in a human donor with chronic lymphocytic leukemia. The chain has TRBV5-1 and TRBJ2-7, with 9 nucleotides matching TRBD1. The CDR3 loop is CASSLGGTGTYEQYF. CDR3 DNA: TGCGCCAGCAGCTTGGGAGGGACAGGGACCTACGAGCAGTACTTC.